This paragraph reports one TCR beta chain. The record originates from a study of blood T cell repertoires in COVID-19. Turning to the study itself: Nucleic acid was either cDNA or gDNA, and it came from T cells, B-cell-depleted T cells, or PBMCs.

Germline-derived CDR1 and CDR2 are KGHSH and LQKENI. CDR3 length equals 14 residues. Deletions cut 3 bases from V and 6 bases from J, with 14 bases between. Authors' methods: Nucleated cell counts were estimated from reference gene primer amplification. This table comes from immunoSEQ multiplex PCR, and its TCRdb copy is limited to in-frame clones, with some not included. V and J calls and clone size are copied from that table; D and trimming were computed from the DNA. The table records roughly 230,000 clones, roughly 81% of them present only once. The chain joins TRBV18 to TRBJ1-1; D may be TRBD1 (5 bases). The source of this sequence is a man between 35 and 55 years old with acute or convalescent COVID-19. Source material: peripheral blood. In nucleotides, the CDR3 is TGTGCCAGCTCACCGATACGGGGGGGTCCTGAAGCTTTCTTT. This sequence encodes CASSPIRGGPEAFF.